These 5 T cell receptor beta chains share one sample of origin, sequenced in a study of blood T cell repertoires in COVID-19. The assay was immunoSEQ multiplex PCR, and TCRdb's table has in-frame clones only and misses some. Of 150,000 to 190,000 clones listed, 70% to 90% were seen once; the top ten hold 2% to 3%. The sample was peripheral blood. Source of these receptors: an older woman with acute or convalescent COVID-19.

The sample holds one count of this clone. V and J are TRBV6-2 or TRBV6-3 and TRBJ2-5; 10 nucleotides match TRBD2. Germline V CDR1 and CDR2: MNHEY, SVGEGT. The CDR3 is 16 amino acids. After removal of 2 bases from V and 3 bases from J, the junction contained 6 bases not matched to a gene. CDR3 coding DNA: TGTGCCAGCAGTTACGCCGTCCTAGCGGGGGAAGAGACCCAGTACTTC. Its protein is CASSYAVLAGEETQYF.

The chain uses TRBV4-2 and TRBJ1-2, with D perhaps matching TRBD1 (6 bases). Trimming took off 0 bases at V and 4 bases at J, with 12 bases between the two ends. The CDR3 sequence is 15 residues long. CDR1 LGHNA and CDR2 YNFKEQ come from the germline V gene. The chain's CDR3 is CASSQDSGAVYGYTF. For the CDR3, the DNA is TGTGCCAGCAGCCAAGATTCAGGGGCGGTCTATGGCTACACCTTC.

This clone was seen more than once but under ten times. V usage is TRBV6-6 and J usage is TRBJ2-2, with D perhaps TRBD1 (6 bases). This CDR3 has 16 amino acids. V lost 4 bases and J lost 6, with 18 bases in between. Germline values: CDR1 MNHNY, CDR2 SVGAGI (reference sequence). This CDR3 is CASSSPRGTSPGELFF. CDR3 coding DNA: TGTGCCAGCAGTTCGCCGAGGGGGACCAGCCCCGGGGAGCTGTTTTTT.

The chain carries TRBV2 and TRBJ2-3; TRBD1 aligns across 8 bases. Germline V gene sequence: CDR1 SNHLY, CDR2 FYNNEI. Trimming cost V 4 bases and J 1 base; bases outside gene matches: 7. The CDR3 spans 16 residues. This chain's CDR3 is CASSAETGVRTDTQYF. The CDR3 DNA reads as TGTGCCAGCAGTGCCGAGACAGGGGTCCGCACAGATACGCAGTATTTT.

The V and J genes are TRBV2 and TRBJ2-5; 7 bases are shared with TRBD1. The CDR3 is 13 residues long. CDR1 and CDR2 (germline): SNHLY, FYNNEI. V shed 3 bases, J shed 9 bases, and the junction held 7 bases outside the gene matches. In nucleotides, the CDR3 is TGTGCCAGCAGTGAGGAGACAGGGACACCCCAGTACTTC. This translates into CASSEETGTPQYF.